The clone carrying this T cell receptor (beta chain) was detected only a few times. Its specificity is not known. Using its own MiXCR run on the 5' RACE reads, TCRdb lists one record per CDR3 protein. This table holds about 390,000 distinct CDR3 sequences, 8.5% to 10% found once. The sample comes from a study of identical twins. Study results and caveats: It was possible that invariant MAIT and iNKT cells partly confounded the zero-insertion analyses. Excess low generation probability was seen in twin-shared out-of-frame alpha sequences.

V dropped 0 bases and J dropped 3; count of bases not matched to a gene: 2. The CDR3 loop spans 15 amino acids. Germline assignment: CDR1 LGHDT and CDR2 YNNKEL (reference sequence). Material for sequencing was naive T cells sorted from blood. This receptor was taken from a woman aged 45-65 years in good health. This chain connects TRBV3-1 to TRBJ2-3; TRBD2 matches at 8 bases. The CDR3 sequence: CASSQEAGGTDTQYF. CDR3 sequence (DNA): TGTGCCAGCAGCCAAGAGGCGGGAGGAACAGATACGCAGTATTTT.